The 29 T cell receptor beta chains below come from one sample, sequenced in a study of blood T cells in healthy people across ages. Sample-barcoded 5' priming and a J-beta primer mix drove a second PCR of about 7 to 12 cycles. One entry per CDR3 protein results from TCRdb running MiXCR on the 5' RACE reads. Among 850,000 to 1,000,000 distinct CDR3 sequences listed, about 44% were seen once. Sequenced: blood. The origin of the receptors is a man aged 25-45 years in good health.

This clonotype was observed a few times. A junction boundary mismatches the germline segment, possibly from a read error. V gene TRBV5-1 combines with J gene TRBJ1-1; a weak D match, TRBD1 (6 bases). The CDR3 totals 16 residues. Per the germline V gene, CDR1 is SGHRS and CDR2 is YFSETQ. The CDR3 region has the DNA TGCGCCAGTAGCTCCCGAGCAGGGGCGTTGAACACTGAAGCTTTCTTT. This gives the protein CASSSRAGALNTEAFF.

A few counts support this clonotype. Compared with germline, one end of the junction differs, possibly owing to a read error. V is TRBV30 and J is TRBJ2-5; 7 nucleotides align to TRBD2. The CDR3 is 15 residues long. In germline, CDR1 is GTSNPN, CDR2 SVGIG (reference sequence). CDR3: CAWSWPAGNQETQYF. CDR3 sequence (DNA): TGTGCCTGGAGTTGGCCAGCGGGGAACCAAGAGACTCAGTACTTC.

CDR3 residues: CSASFPGTDTQYF. In DNA form, the CDR3 reads TGCAGTGCTAGCTTTCCAGGGACAGATACGCAGTATTTT. This sequence joins TRBV20-1 and TRBJ2-3, with D possibly TRBD1 on 5 matching bases. Trimming took off 3 bases at V and 3 bases at J, with 10 bases between the two ends. The germline V gene has CDR1 DFQATT and CDR2 SNEGSKA (reference sequence). There are 13 residues in the CDR3.

The chain couples TRBV20-1 to TRBJ2-7; TRBD1 aligns across 7 bases. The trim removed 5 bases at V and 1 base at J, leaving 5 bases unmatched. The CDR3 is made up of 13 amino acids. CDR1 and CDR2 (germline): DFQATT, SNEGSKA (reference sequence). The CDR3 is CSAVTGKSYEQYF. Written as DNA, the CDR3 is TGCAGTGCTGTGACAGGGAAATCCTACGAGCAGTACTTC.

The chain recombines TRBV5-1 with TRBJ2-1; D is undetermined. The length of the CDR3 is 13 residues. The ends were cut back, 2 bases at V and 6 bases at J, with 9 bases in the middle. Germline V CDR1 and CDR2: SGHRS, YFSETQ. The CDR3 coding sequence is TGCGCCAGCAGCTTTGACCTCATCAATGAGCAGTTCTTC. Amino acids: CASSFDLINEQFF.

This clonotype was counted ten times or more. The chain joins TRBV7-2 to TRBJ2-7; D is uncertain. The CDR3 contains 12 residues. The V end was cut by 0 bases, the J end by 2 bases, with 2 bases between. Germline lookup yields CDR1 SGHTA and CDR2 FQGNSA. CDR3 region: CASSLATYEQYF. CDR3 sequence (DNA): TGTGCCAGCAGCTTAGCTACCTACGAGCAGTACTTC. Full variable domain (remainder filled in from reference TRBV7-2 and TRBJ2-7): GAGVSQSPSNKVTEKGKDVELRCDPISGHTALYWYRQSLGQGLEFLIYFQGNSAPDKSGLPSDRFSAERTGGSVSTLTIQRTQQEDSAVYLCASSLATYEQYFGPGTRLTVT.

The J gene is TRBJ1-2, the V gene TRBV3-1; no reliable D call. The CDR3 totals 15 residues. Per the germline V gene, CDR1 is LGHDT and CDR2 is YNNKEL (reference sequence). V lost 2 bases, J lost 8 bases, and 18 bases lay in between. DNA for the CDR3: TGTGCCAGCAGCCAATTAGAGAGGAGTGCGTGGGGCTACACCTTC. Protein: CASSQLERSAWGYTF.

This clonotype was observed a handful of times. The chain joins TRBV9 to TRBJ2-3, with 11 bases fitting TRBD2. This CDR3 has 16 amino acids. V lost 4 bases and J lost 4; bases outside the gene matches: 8. Per germline, CDR1 SGDLS and CDR2 YYNGEE. As DNA, the CDR3 is TGTGCCAGCAGCCCCGGGACTAGCGGAACGGCAGATACGCAGTATTTT. Protein product: CASSPGTSGTADTQYF.

This chain connects TRBV7-2 to TRBJ2-1, with 8 bases fitting TRBD2. The CDR3 sequence is 15 residues long. With V trimmed by 5 bases and J by 5 bases, 8 bases remained unmatched. Germline V CDR1 and CDR2: SGHTA, FQGNSA. The CDR3 DNA follows: TGTGCCAGCAGCCCCAATAGCGGGGAAGACAATGAGCAGTTCTTC. Amino acids: CASSPNSGEDNEQFF.

In DNA form, the CDR3 reads TGTGCCGCCACTGGGGCTGGCAATGAGCAGTTCTTC. Translating gives CAATGAGNEQFF. The V call is TRBV6-1, the J call TRBJ2-1; possible D gene TRBD1, 5 bases. The germline V gene encodes CDR1 MNHNS and CDR2 SASEGT. The CDR3 extends over 12 amino acids. V was trimmed by 11 bases and J by 6 bases, leaving 14 bases between them.

This clonotype appeared a few times. The J gene is TRBJ2-3, the V gene TRBV12-3 or TRBV12-4; no clear D. Trimming stripped 7 bases from V and 0 bases from J, with 11 bases between. This CDR3 spans 14 amino acids. CDR3 bases: TGTGCCAGCACCCCACGGCTAAGCACAGATACGCAGTATTTT. Translating it yields CASTPRLSTDTQYF.

This chain uses TRBV2 with TRBJ2-3, with D unresolved. Germline CDR1 and CDR2: SNHLY and FYNNEI. The CDR3 is 16 residues long. V gave up 2 bases and J gave up 1 base, with 13 bases separating them. This CDR3 reads CASSEQAIFGTDTQYF. The CDR3 DNA reads as TGTGCCAGCAGTGAACAAGCGATCTTTGGCACAGATACGCAGTATTTT.

This chain links TRBV6-6 with TRBJ2-1; TRBD1 matches at 9 bases. Germline values: CDR1 MNHNY, CDR2 SVGAGI (reference sequence). CDR3 length equals 16 residues. With V trimmed by 4 bases and J by 12 bases, 16 bases remained unmatched. As DNA, the CDR3 is TGTGCCAGCAGTTTAATATCCGGGACAGGGTTCGTTCGGCAGTTCTTC. It encodes CASSLISGTGFVRQFF.

The chain recombines TRBV6-2 or TRBV6-3 with TRBJ2-1; D possibly corresponds to TRBD2 (6 bases). The CDR3 is 12 amino acids. The V end lost 11 bases, the J end lost 1 base, and 9 bases lay between the germline ends. Germline V gene lookup returns CDR1 MNHEY and CDR2 SVGEGT. As DNA, the CDR3 is TGTGCCGGGGGGAAGTCCTACAATGAGCAGTTCTTC. Amino acids: CAGGKSYNEQFF.

This clonotype showed up just a few times. The chain joins TRBV7-8 to TRBJ2-1, with D tentatively TRBD1 (5 bases). CDR3 length: 15 residues. Trimming left V 1 base short and J 6 bases short, with 13 bases between. CDR1 and CDR2 from the germline V gene are SGHVS and FQNEAQ. The CDR3 region has the DNA TGTGCCAGCAGCTTAGTCCCAGGGATGGGCAATGAGCAGTTCTTC. Translated, it gives CASSLVPGMGNEQFF.

A few counts support this clonotype. The rearrangement uses TRBV28 and TRBJ2-5; the match to TRBD2 covers 7 bases. Losses at the gene ends were 1 base for V and 5 bases for J; bases not matched to a gene: 7. The CDR3 loop spans 15 amino acids. In germline, CDR1 is MDHEN, CDR2 SYDVKM. CDR3 loop: CASSLLREIEETQYF. CDR3 in DNA: TGTGCCAGCAGTTTATTGCGGGAGATTGAGGAGACCCAGTACTTC.

The genes are TRBV6-5 and TRBJ2-3, with 10 bases fitting TRBD2. This CDR3 has 16 amino acids. J gave up 0 bases and V 6 bases, and 6 bases lay outside the gene matches. Germline lookup yields CDR1 MNHEY and CDR2 SVGAGI. CDR3 DNA: TGTGCCAGCAGAACCCTAGCGGGGGCTAGCACAGATACGCAGTATTTT. This gives the protein CASRTLAGASTDTQYF.

This chain connects TRBV7-8 to TRBJ1-4; D may be TRBD1 (5 bases). V dropped 5 bases and J dropped 4 bases, with 14 bases sitting between them. The V gene's germline CDR1 is SGHVS and CDR2 FQNEAQ. This CDR3 has 15 amino acids. CDR3 region: CASSPPGGINEKLFF. The CDR3 region has the DNA TGTGCCAGCAGCCCGCCGGGGGGTATTAATGAAAAACTGTTTTTT. Looking up the rest from reference TRBV7-8 and TRBJ1-4 gives the full variable domain: GAGVSQSPRYKVAKRGQDVALRCDPISGHVSLFWYQQALGQGPEFLTYFQNEAQLDKSGLPSDRFFAERPEGSVSTLKIQRTQQEDSAVYLCASSPPGGINEKLFFGSGTQLSVL.

The CDR3 loop reads CASSFDRDSYGYTF. The CDR3 coding sequence is TGTGCCAGCAGTTTTGACAGGGACAGCTATGGCTACACCTTC. V gene TRBV2 combines with J gene TRBJ1-2, with 7 positions matching TRBD1. The CDR3 has 14 residues. J lost 4 bases, V lost 5 bases, and 7 bases had no gene match. Germline CDR1 is SNHLY and CDR2 is FYNNEI.

This sequence joins TRBV18 and TRBJ2-4; TRBD1 matches at 10 bases. Germline V lookup: CDR1 KGHSH, CDR2 LQKENI. V lost 5 bases, J lost 8 bases, and 6 bases stayed unmatched. The CDR3 totals 14 residues. The CDR3 DNA follows: TGTGCCAGCTCAAGTCCGGGACAGGGGTACATTCAGTACTTC. Protein: CASSSPGQGYIQYF.

J is TRBJ1-2 and V is TRBV6-5; D is undetermined. V was cut by 0 bases and J by 4 bases, with 6 bases left in between. The CDR3 consists of 13 residues. Germline V gives CDR1 MNHEY, CDR2 SVGAGI. CDR3 nucleotide sequence: TGTGCCAGCAGTTACTCGGCAGCCTATGGCTACACCTTC. Translation: CASSYSAAYGYTF.

The table lists this clonotype with a few counts. The V and J genes are TRBV27 and TRBJ1-2; perhaps TRBD1 as D (5 bases). V was pared by 5 bases and J by 8 bases, with 9 bases between. This CDR3 has 11 amino acids. Looked up from germline, CDR1 is MNHEY and CDR2 is SMNVEV (reference sequence). CDR3 in amino acids: CASSHRDGYTF. CDR3 sequence (DNA): TGTGCCAGCAGTCATAGGGACGGCTACACCTTC.

Concerning this clonotype: This could be a read error, since a much larger clone is one nucleotide away. V is TRBV3-1 and J is TRBJ2-7, with D uncertain. The V gene's germline CDR1 is LGHDT and CDR2 YNNKEL (reference sequence). The CDR3 is made up of 14 amino acids. The CDR3: CASNQDWQSYEQYF. The CDR3 bases are TGTGCCAGCAACCAAGACTGGCAGTCCTACGAGCAGTACTTC.

V and J are TRBV7-2 and TRBJ2-3; D unclear. The V gene lost 5 bases and the J gene lost 3 bases, with 9 bases spanning the gap. CDR3 length: 13 residues. CDR1 and CDR2 from the germline V gene are SGHTA and FQGNSA. The CDR3: CASSRSTTDTQYF. Written as DNA, the CDR3 is TGTGCCAGCAGCCGATCTACAACAGATACGCAGTATTTT.

The chain uses TRBV6-5 and TRBJ1-6; 7 bases map to TRBD1. This CDR3 is built from 14 residues. CDR1 is MNHEY and CDR2 is SVGAGI in the germline V gene. The CDR3, as DNA: TGTGCGAGCCGAGCAGGGGGAACGGGTTCACCCCTCCACTTT. It translates to CASRAGGTGSPLHF.

V gene TRBV27 combines with J gene TRBJ2-5; TRBD1 might be the D (6 bases). CDR1 and CDR2 (germline): MNHEY, SMNVEV (reference sequence). The CDR3 totals 12 residues. Trimming took 6 bases from V and 1 from J, leaving 6 bases between them. The DNA for the CDR3 is TGTGCCAGCAGGGGGGCCCAAGAGACCCAGTACTTC. It translates to CASRGAQETQYF.

The V and J genes are TRBV24-1 and TRBJ2-1; TRBD1 might be the D (6 bases). The germline CDR1 and CDR2 sequences are KGHDR and SFDVKD. V gave up 10 bases and J gave up 0 bases, with 15 bases separating them. The CDR3 extends over 15 amino acids. CDR3 DNA: TGTGCCACGCCCATAGACAGGAGCTCCTACAATGAGCAGTTCTTC. The encoded protein is CATPIDRSSYNEQFF.

The chain is built from TRBV29-1 and TRBJ1-5, with TRBD1 matching over 7 bases. The V gene's germline CDR1 is SQVTM and CDR2 ANQGSEA. The length of the CDR3 is 12 residues. V gave up 6 bases and J gave up 4 bases; unmatched junction bases: 3. The CDR3 reads CSVGQPNQPQHF. CDR3 nucleotides: TGCAGCGTGGGACAGCCGAATCAGCCCCAGCATTTT.

This sequence joins TRBV29-1 and TRBJ2-7; TRBD1 matches 7 bases. The CDR3 totals 14 residues. The germline V gene has CDR1 SQVTM and CDR2 ANQGSEA. Unmatched junction bases numbered 6, after V lost 0 bases and J lost 4 bases. CDR3 coding DNA: TGCAGCGTTGAAGACAGGGGGTTCGCGTACGAGCAGTACTTC. It translates to CSVEDRGFAYEQYF.